The rows below give T cell receptor beta chains drawn from one sample of a study of blood T cell repertoires in COVID-19. Libraries were prepared by immunoSEQ multiplex PCR; TCRdb keeps only in-frame clonotypes and omits some of them. The table lists fewer than 250,000 clones, about nine tenths of them singletons. The sample taken for sequencing was peripheral blood. The receptor set was obtained from a woman in her fifties or sixties with acute or convalescent COVID-19. Both conserved end residues are part of each CDR3. The D gene is left open where the match is weak. Clone size appears in some rows only: once, few, many, or a class for an expanded clone.

abundance: -
j_gene: TRBJ1-1
d_gene: -
v_gene: TRBV6-2/TRBV6-3
CDR3nt: TGTGCCAGCAGTTACCTACGGCCAGGAGCTTTCTTT
CDR3aa: CASSYLRPGAFF

abundance: few
j_gene: TRBJ1-5
d_gene: -
v_gene: TRBV25-1
CDR3nt: TGTGCCAGCAGTGAAGGACGGGAAAATCAGCCCCAGCATTTT
CDR3aa: CASSEGRENQPQHF

abundance: -
j_gene: TRBJ1-2
d_gene: TRBD1
v_gene: TRBV19
CDR3nt: TGTGCCAGTAGTATTCTCTCCACAGGGGCCCTCGGGTATGGCTACACCTTC
CDR3aa: CASSILSTGALGYGYTF